The source of this T cell receptor (beta chain) is a study of shared clonotypes between healthy human individuals (TCRdb year 2020). At the level of the whole study: The cohort comprised a couple of women and a few men aged 18 to 49 years. For each donor, CD4 naive and CD4 memory were each given three plates, CD8 naive was given two plates, and CD8 memory was given one plate. The study deeply sequenced blood TCR repertoires of several healthy adults to estimate repertoire size and the extent of clonotype sharing between individuals. Different laboratories and diverse techniques were used to prepare libraries and sequence TCR repertoires, to increase sequencing depth and limit assay-specific biases. Each donor's leukapheresis produced roughly between roughly 0.85 and 10 billion PBMCs. Results and caveats for the whole study, not just this receptor: Rarefaction of sorted-subset datasets indicated incomplete sequencing despite the large sequencing depth. Because the study included only a small number of donors, the genetic and exposure-history diversity represented was limited. Estimated clonotype richness was generally larger for naive than for memory subsets. Based on pairwise subsampling, the degree of clonotype sharing among donors was expected to be affected by sequencing depth. Sampling was restricted to blood, and TCR repertoires in tissue are likely to differ from TCR repertoires in blood. Across a handful of donors, approximately 5% of naive CD4, approximately 3.6% of naive CD8, around 2.1% of memory CD4, and under 0.45% of memory CD8 clonotypes were shared. Compared with non-shared clonotypes, clonotypes shared by all four sorted-subset donors had higher generation probabilities.

TCR CDR3 regions were amplified from genomic DNA by multiplex PCR using the deep immunoSEQ assay. Extracted genomic DNA from each cell subset was distributed evenly across all wells of several immunoSEQ 96-well plates, and each plate was treated as a replicate. Each replicate PCR for sorted subsets received roughly 200 ng genomic DNA, equal to about 30,000 T cell genomes. The purified libraries were quantified using a Qubit 3.0 fluorometer, sized with a Bioanalyzer 2100, and then quantified again using the KAPA Library Quantification kit. Every immunoSEQ 96-well plate was sequenced on a separate single-read 150-cycle Illumina NextSeq 550 flow cell. The authors' analysis ran thus. Because the immunoSEQ output held only junctional sequences and lacked quality scores, the filtering could not match the filtering applied to full-length reads. To assign V/J genes and CDR3, sequences were annotated against IMGT germline references using PyIR, a Python wrapper for IgBLAST v1.9. Reads with weak V/J assignments (E-value above 1e-6), missing CDR3, stop codons, out-of-frame junctions, or ambiguous translated residues were removed. V3J clonotypes were defined as sequences sharing an identical inferred V gene, J gene, and CDR3 amino acid sequence. Percentage overlap between repertoires was calculated by dividing the number of shared unique clonotypes by the size of the smaller repertoire. Three approaches were used to assess repertoire richness: RTK rarefaction, the Chao1 estimator, and Recon v2.1 estimates of unobserved clonotypes. Generation probabilities for all TCRbeta clonotypes obtained by the gDNA method from four donors were computed using OLGA. This is the immuneACCESS table as TCRdb keeps it, with only in-frame sequences that have V and J called. A part of the clones is gone; compared with another copy, unresolved V genes explain less than half, and the rest is unexplained. The V and J calls and the clone size are those of that table, but D and trimming were determined from the DNA. A total of around 2,000,000 clones appear in this sample, about 95% of them only once. Roughly 1.1% of the sample rests with the top ten.

Compared with germline, V lacks 1 base and J lacks 6 bases; bases without a gene match: 15. CDR1 LGHNA and CDR2 YSLEER were looked up in the germline V gene. The CDR3 measures 19 amino acids from cysteine to phenylalanine. Only the CDR3 part of the read is kept: 57 bases, read in frame from the first base. In the case of this clone: The antigen it binds to is not known. The input lacks base qualities; no much larger clone sits a single base away.

For the CD8 naive samples, CD45RO-negative cells were positively selected for CCR7, yielding a CD45RA+CCR7+ population from which TemRA cells were excluded. The donors were healthy, HIV-negative adults who had no recently reported acute infections or vaccinations. Every donor was a Caucasian adult residing in Nashville, Tennessee, USA. After blood collection by leukapheresis, PBMCs were isolated using Ficoll-Histopaque density gradient centrifugation and then cryopreserved in the vapor phase of liquid nitrogen. Analytical flow cytometry was used to check the purity and quantity of every magnetically sorted T cell population. Each sorted fraction had its genomic DNA isolated and then quantified by UV absorbance on a Nanodrop 2000c.

The source is a man between 18 and 35 years old in good health. In this chain, TRBV4-3 is recombined with TRBJ2-2; 9 bases in between match TRBD2. The source material was naive CD8+ T cells sorted from blood. The meaning of the sample's cell subset or site label: CD45RA+CCR7+. The DNA reads as follows: TGCGCCAGCAGCCAAGGTTTAGGCGGCGGGAGGGAGATTCCCGGGGAGCTGTTTTTT. It is translated as CASSQGLGGGREIPGELFF.